These 22 T cell receptor beta chains originate from one sample sequenced in a study. TCRdb passed the RT-PCR reads through MiXCR, listing each CDR3 protein once. This table has 650,000 to 800,000 distinct CDR3 sequences, 13% to 15% appearing once. The sequenced sample consisted of memory CD4+ T cells from blood. These receptor sequences come from a female donor in good health, serving as a healthy control.

The rearrangement links TRBV11-2 to TRBJ2-3; D call uncertain. The CDR3 loop spans 12 amino acids. Germline CDR1 SGHAT, CDR2 FQNNGV. V lost 8 bases and J lost 1, with 7 bases in between. In DNA, the CDR3 is TGTGCCAGCCGTAGGCGCACAGATACGCAGTATTTT. This sequence encodes CASRRRTDTQYF.

This clonotype was seen a handful of times. The V and J genes are TRBV6-6 and TRBJ2-3; 8 bases line up with TRBD2. V dropped 2 bases and J dropped 4; count of bases not matched to a gene: 5. This CDR3 comprises 15 residues. From germline, CDR1 is MNHNY and CDR2 SVGAGI (reference sequence). As DNA, the CDR3 is TGTGCCAGCAGTTACGACCTCGGGGGGGCAGATACGCAGTATTTT. Protein: CASSYDLGGADTQYF.

The chain employs TRBV12-3 or TRBV12-4 and TRBJ2-5; 8 bases are shared with TRBD2. The V segment lost 1 base and the J segment 4 bases; nucleotides outside the gene matches: 8. There are 16 residues in the CDR3. The CDR3 DNA sequence: TGTGCCAGCAGTTTAGTAGCCGGGGGGGCGGGAGAGACCCAGTACTTC. Translating it yields CASSLVAGGAGETQYF.

The chain combines TRBV15 with TRBJ2-7; 7 nucleotides match TRBD2. The CDR3 extends over 20 amino acids. With 0 bases clipped from V and 6 bases from J, the junction kept 23 bases outside the gene matches. Per the germline V gene, CDR1 is LNHNV and CDR2 is YYDKDF (reference sequence). The CDR3 nucleotides are TGTGCCACCAGCAGAGATAGGACCTTAGTTGGGACTACCCGCGGGGGCGAGCAGTACTTC. As protein: CATSRDRTLVGTTRGGEQYF.

V and J are TRBV29-1 and TRBJ2-1; the match to TRBD2 covers 7 bases. The CDR3 covers 11 residues. V lost 4 bases and J lost 14; bases outside the gene matches: 8. Germline CDR1 reads SQVTM; CDR2 reads ANQGSEA. The CDR3 sequence: CSVGEGLVKFF. Here the CDR3 DNA reads TGCAGCGTTGGAGAAGGACTAGTCAAGTTCTTC.

Here the CDR3 DNA reads TGCAGTGCTAGAGAAGGCCAAAATAAGCCCAATCAGCCCCAGCATTTT. This gives the protein CSAREGQNKPNQPQHF. The V and J genes are TRBV20-1 and TRBJ1-5; no reliable D call. The CDR3 loop spans 16 amino acids. V was pared by 0 bases and J by 3 bases, with 15 bases between. Germline CDR1 DFQATT, CDR2 SNEGSKA (reference sequence).

The CDR3 reads CASSNERPGTNGYTF. The CDR3 nucleotides read TGTGCCAGCAGTAATGAACGACCGGGAACAAATGGCTACACCTTC. The V call is TRBV28, the J call TRBJ1-2; D unresolved. Germline lookup yields CDR1 MDHEN and CDR2 SYDVKM. CDR3 length: 15 residues. The V gene lost 5 bases and the J gene lost 6 bases, with 19 bases spanning the gap.

The sample holds many counts of this clonotype. This chain joins TRBV5-1 and TRBJ2-1; TRBD2 is a possible D gene (6 bases). V dropped 0 bases and J dropped 4 bases, with 11 bases sitting between them. The germline V gene encodes CDR1 SGHRS and CDR2 YFSETQ. CDR3 length equals 15 residues. The CDR3 sequence is CASSLGLVGYNEQFF. In nucleotides, the CDR3 is TGCGCCAGCAGCTTGGGACTAGTGGGATACAATGAGCAGTTCTTC.

The chain is built from TRBV6-1 and TRBJ2-3, with 13 bases lining up with TRBD2. CDR1 and CDR2 from the germline V gene are MNHNS and SASEGT. The CDR3 sequence is 17 residues long. V was clipped by 4 bases and J by 7 bases; unmatched bases: 11. CDR3: CASSGTTSGRAANTQYF. Written as DNA, the CDR3 is TGTGCCAGCAGTGGAACCACTAGCGGGAGGGCCGCGAATACGCAGTATTTT.

In this sample, this clonotype turned up a few times. The rearrangement joins TRBV11-2 to TRBJ2-1; TRBD2 matches at 10 bases. Germline V gives CDR1 SGHAT, CDR2 FQNNGV. Losses at the gene ends were 6 bases for V and 8 bases for J; bases not matched to a gene: 10. This CDR3 spans 15 amino acids. CDR3 sequence reads: CASSSPGLASDEQFF. The CDR3 DNA follows: TGTGCCAGCAGTTCACCGGGACTAGCGAGCGATGAGCAGTTCTTC.

This clonotype was detected many times. The gene calls are TRBV10-3 and TRBJ2-3, with 13 bases matching TRBD2. The CDR3 length is 16 residues. Germline trimming cut 8 bases from V and 3 bases from J; bases unmatched to any gene: 8. Germline CDR1 ENHRY, CDR2 SYGVKD. CDR3 sequence: CAIGTGTSGVTDTQYF. The DNA for the CDR3 is TGTGCCATCGGGACCGGGACTAGCGGGGTTACAGATACGCAGTATTTT.

J is TRBJ1-5 and V is TRBV3-1; D gene uncertain. The V gene's germline CDR1 is LGHDT and CDR2 YNNKEL (reference sequence). Trimming took 3 bases from V and 3 from J, leaving 6 bases between them. The CDR3 length is 13 residues. Here the CDR3 reads CASSQFYNQPQHF. DNA for the CDR3: TGTGCCAGCAGCCAGTTTTACAATCAGCCCCAGCATTTT.

This clonotype was observed a few times. One base away lies a much larger clone, so this may be a sequencing read error. This sequence joins TRBV7-2 and TRBJ1-1, with no clear D. This CDR3 has 13 residues. The V end was cut by 2 bases, the J end by 3 bases, with 7 bases between. CDR1 is SGHTA and CDR2 is FQGNSA in the germline V gene. CDR3 sequence: CASSLSADTEAFF. CDR3 nucleotide sequence: TGTGCCAGCAGCTTATCGGCGGACACTGAAGCTTTCTTT.

This clonotype was recorded many times. The V gene is TRBV7-9, the J gene TRBJ2-1; D is undetermined. The CDR3 consists of 14 residues. Trimming removed 3 bases at V and 1 base at J, with 7 bases between. Germline CDR1 reads SEHNR; CDR2 reads FQNEAQ (reference sequence). CDR3 protein: CASSFEGSYNEQFF. CDR3 sequence (DNA): TGTGCCAGCAGCTTTGAAGGATCCTACAATGAGCAGTTCTTC. Filled out from reference TRBV7-9 and TRBJ2-1, the complete variable domain reads DTGVSQNPRHKITKRGQNVTFRCDPISEHNRLYWYRQTLGQGPEFLTYFQNEAQLEKSRLLSDRFSAERPKGSFSTLEIQRTEQGDSAMYLCASSFEGSYNEQFFGPGTRLTVL.

This clonotype was recorded many times. This chain uses TRBV29-1 with TRBJ2-7, with D hard to call. The CDR3 consists of 11 residues. Germline V lookup: CDR1 SQVTM, CDR2 ANQGSEA. Trimming took off 6 bases at V and 0 bases at J, with 6 bases between the two ends. The CDR3 region has the DNA TGCAGCGTCCATAACTCCTACGAGCAGTACTTC. Protein sequence: CSVHNSYEQYF.

The rearrangement links TRBV9 to TRBJ1-3, with unresolved D. V was shortened by 1 base and J by 0 bases, with 11 bases between the two germline ends. The CDR3 runs to 16 residues. Germline CDR1 reads SGDLS; CDR2 reads YYNGEE. The CDR3 loop reads CASSVHPAPSGNTIYF. For the CDR3, the DNA is TGTGCCAGCAGCGTACACCCGGCGCCCTCTGGAAACACCATATATTTT.

This clonotype came up many times. The chain recombines TRBV12-3 or TRBV12-4 with TRBJ2-5; D possibly corresponds to TRBD1 (6 bases). The ends were cut back, 5 bases at V and 2 bases at J, with 15 bases in the middle. The CDR3 is made up of 15 amino acids. The CDR3 loop is CASSRPAGAQETQYF. CDR3 in DNA: TGTGCCAGCAGTCGACCTGCAGGGGCTCAAGAGACCCAGTACTTC.

Note on this clonotype: Possible read error: a much larger clone is one base away. This chain joins TRBV24-1 and TRBJ1-2; TRBD1 might be the D (5 bases). This CDR3 is built from 12 residues. The V end lost 3 bases, the J end lost 7 bases, and 8 bases lay between the germline ends. The V gene's germline CDR1 is KGHDR and CDR2 SFDVKD. This chain's CDR3 is CATSDHQGGYTF. CDR3 nucleotides: TGTGCCACCAGTGATCATCAGGGTGGCTACACCTTC.

This clonotype turned up a few times. V is TRBV6-2 or TRBV6-3 and J is TRBJ2-5; TRBD2 matches 13 bases. The CDR3 is made up of 16 amino acids. CDR1 is MNHEY and CDR2 is SVGEGT in the germline V gene. The ends lost 3 bases at V and 2 bases at J; junction bases unmatched: 3. The CDR3 region is CASSYPGLAGQETQYF. CDR3 nucleotides: TGTGCCAGCAGTTATCCGGGACTAGCGGGACAAGAGACCCAGTACTTC.

The rearrangement uses TRBV28 and TRBJ2-4; 10 bases line up with TRBD1. The ends lost 8 bases at V and 0 bases at J; junction bases unmatched: 13. The CDR3 runs to 18 residues. Germline CDR1 is MDHEN and CDR2 is SYDVKM. CDR3 amino acids: CASGPGQGSFLAKNIQYF. CDR3 nucleotides: TGTGCCAGCGGGCCGGGACAGGGGTCCTTCTTAGCCAAAAACATTCAGTACTTC.

In this sample, this clonotype turned up many times. The CDR3 region is CASSQTYTDTQYF. CDR3 in DNA: TGTGCCAGCAGCCAAACGTACACAGATACGCAGTATTTT. This chain uses TRBV27 with TRBJ2-3; D gene uncertain. Trimming shortened V by 6 bases and J by 2 bases, and 9 bases separated the two germline ends. Germline loops: CDR1 MNHEY, CDR2 SMNVEV (reference sequence). This CDR3 spans 13 amino acids.

This clonotype was counted only a few times. The genes are TRBV15 and TRBJ1-2; D gene unclear. The germline V gene has CDR1 LNHNV and CDR2 YYDKDF (reference sequence). Trimming cost V 1 base and J 3 bases, with 15 bases left between them. The CDR3 is 16 residues long. The CDR3 nucleotides are TGTGCCACCAGCAGAGTGAGCGGAGCACTGCACTATGGCTACACCTTC. This sequence encodes CATSRVSGALHYGYTF.